This TCR beta chain was sequenced during a study of resident and recirculating memory T cells in vitiligo. Study findings and constraints: No single dominant TCR clone appeared; lesion clonality varied.

CDR3 size: 15 residues. Germline assignment: CDR1 SGHKS and CDR2 YYEKEE (reference sequence). V lost 0 bases and J lost 3; bases outside the gene matches: 4. Sequencing used immunoSEQ multiplex PCR; TCRdb keeps in-frame clones, though not all of them. The table has 70,000 to 75,000 clones, roughly nine tenths seen once. Concerning this clone: Its antigen is currently unknown.

This receptor was identified in a male donor with vitiligo. The chain has TRBV5-5 and TRBJ1-1; 8 bases map to TRBD1. Specimen: blood. The CDR3 DNA reads TGTGCCAGCAGCTTGGCTGCGACAGGGGACACTGAAGCTTTCTTT. Encoded protein: CASSLAATGDTEAFF.